These 2 T cell receptor beta chains were sequenced from one sample in a study of tumor and adjacent non-tumor tissue in lung cancer (dated by TCRdb to the late 2010s). RNA was isolated from bulk, unsorted tissue, and RNA quality was assessed with a NanoDrop ND-1000 and an Agilent 2100. The method was multiplex PCR. The sequencing machine was an Illumina HiSeq 2500. TCRbeta libraries were built by three rounds of nested PCR using primers (Table S4), following protocols modified from ARM-PCR. TCRdb reprocessing: public reads trimmed at Q25 with fastp, clones called with MiXCR, in-frame beta chains kept. Here each entry gathers all rows of one CDR3 protein and keeps the most common genes and DNA. Counted in this sample were approximately 120,000 distinct CDR3 sequences; approximately 82% of them appeared once. About 39% of the sample is in the top ten clones. The sequenced sample consisted of lung tumor tissue. These TCRs come from a woman aged 60 to 75 with non-small cell lung cancer.

With respect to this clonotype: One end of the junction varies from germline; a read error may be responsible. The chain recombines TRBV11-2 with TRBJ1-3, with D perhaps TRBD1 (5 bases). Looked up from germline, CDR1 is SGHAT and CDR2 is FQNNGV. CDR3 length: 14 residues. CDR3 coding DNA: TGTGCCAACAGGCAAGGCGACTCTGGAAGCACCATATATTTT. Translation gives CANRQGDSGSTIYF.

A word on this clonotype: One junction end disagrees with the germline gene, perhaps due to a read error. The chain employs TRBV4-2 and TRBJ2-1; 7 positions agree with TRBD2. The CDR3 has 16 residues. The germline V gene encodes CDR1 LGHNA and CDR2 YNFKEQ. The CDR3 is CASSQVSGIRYNEQFF. The CDR3 DNA sequence: TGTGCCAGCAGCCAAGTCAGCGGGATAAGGTACAATGAGCAATTCTTC.